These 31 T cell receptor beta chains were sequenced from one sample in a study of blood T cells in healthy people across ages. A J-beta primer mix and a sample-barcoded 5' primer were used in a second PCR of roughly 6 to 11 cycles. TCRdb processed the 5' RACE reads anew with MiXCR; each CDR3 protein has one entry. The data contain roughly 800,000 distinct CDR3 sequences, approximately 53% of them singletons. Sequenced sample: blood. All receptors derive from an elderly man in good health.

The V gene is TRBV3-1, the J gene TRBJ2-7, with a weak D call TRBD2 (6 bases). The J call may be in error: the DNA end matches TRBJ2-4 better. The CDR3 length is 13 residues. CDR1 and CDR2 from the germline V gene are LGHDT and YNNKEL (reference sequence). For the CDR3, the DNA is TGTGCCAGCAGCCTCTTTAGCGGAAACATTCAGTACTTC. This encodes CASSLFSGNIQYF.

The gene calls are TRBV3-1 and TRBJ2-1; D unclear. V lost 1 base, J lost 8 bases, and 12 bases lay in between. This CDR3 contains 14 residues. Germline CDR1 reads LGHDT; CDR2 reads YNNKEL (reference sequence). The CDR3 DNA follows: TGTGCCAGCAGCCAAGTCCCGACGGCCCATGAGCAGTTCTTC. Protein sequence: CASSQVPTAHEQFF.

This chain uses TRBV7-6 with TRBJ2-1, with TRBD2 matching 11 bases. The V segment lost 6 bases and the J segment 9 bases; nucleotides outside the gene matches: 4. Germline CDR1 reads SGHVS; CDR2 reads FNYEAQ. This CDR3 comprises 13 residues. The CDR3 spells CASRLAGGVEQFF. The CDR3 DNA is TGTGCCAGCAGGCTAGCGGGAGGAGTTGAGCAGTTCTTC.

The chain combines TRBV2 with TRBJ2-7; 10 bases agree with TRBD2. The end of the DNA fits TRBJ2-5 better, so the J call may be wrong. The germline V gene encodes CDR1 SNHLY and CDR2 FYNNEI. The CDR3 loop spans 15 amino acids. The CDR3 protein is CASSEGSGRWETQYF. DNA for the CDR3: TGTGCCAGCAGTGAAGGTAGCGGGAGGTGGGAGACCCAGTACTTC.

The CDR3 here is CASSMYGFEQFF. DNA for the CDR3: TGTGCCAGTAGTATGTACGGGTTTGAGCAGTTCTTC. The chain has TRBV19 and TRBJ2-1; D gene ambiguous. Germline CDR1 reads LNHDA; CDR2 reads SQIVND (reference sequence). The CDR3 totals 12 residues. V was clipped by 3 bases and J by 9 bases, with 9 bases between them.

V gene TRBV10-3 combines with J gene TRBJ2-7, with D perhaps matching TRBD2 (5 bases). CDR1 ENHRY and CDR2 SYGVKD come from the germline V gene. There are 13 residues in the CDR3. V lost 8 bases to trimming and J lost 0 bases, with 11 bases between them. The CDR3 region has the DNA TGTGCCATCGGAGGAAGCTCCTCCTACGAGCAGTACTTC. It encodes CAIGGSSSYEQYF.

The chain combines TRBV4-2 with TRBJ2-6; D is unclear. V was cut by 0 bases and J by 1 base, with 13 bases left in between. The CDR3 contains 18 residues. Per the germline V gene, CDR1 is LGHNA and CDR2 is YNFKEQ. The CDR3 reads CASSQDFPNLSGANVLTF. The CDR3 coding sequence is TGTGCCAGCAGCCAAGATTTCCCGAATTTGTCTGGGGCCAACGTCCTGACTTTC.

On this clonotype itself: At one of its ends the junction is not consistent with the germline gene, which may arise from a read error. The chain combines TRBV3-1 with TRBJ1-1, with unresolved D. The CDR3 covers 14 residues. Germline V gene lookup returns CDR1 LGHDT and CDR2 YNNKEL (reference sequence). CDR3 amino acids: CAISQDVDIPEAFF. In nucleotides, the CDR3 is TGTGCCATCAGCCAAGACGTAGACATTCCTGAAGCTTTCTTT.

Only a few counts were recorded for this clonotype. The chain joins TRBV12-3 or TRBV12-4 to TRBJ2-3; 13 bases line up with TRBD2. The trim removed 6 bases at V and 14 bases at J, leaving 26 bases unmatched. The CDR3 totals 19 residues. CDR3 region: CASSKRTSGSKQGHRYAYF. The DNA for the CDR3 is TGTGCCAGCAGCAAGAGGACTAGCGGGAGTAAGCAGGGGCACAGATACGCGTATTTT.

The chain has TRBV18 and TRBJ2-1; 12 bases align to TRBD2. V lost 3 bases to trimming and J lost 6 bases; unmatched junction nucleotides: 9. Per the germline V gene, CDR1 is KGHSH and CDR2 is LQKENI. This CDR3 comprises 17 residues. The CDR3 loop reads CASSPRGLAGGSNEQFF. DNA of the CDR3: TGTGCCAGCTCACCTCGGGGCCTAGCGGGAGGGTCCAATGAGCAGTTCTTC.

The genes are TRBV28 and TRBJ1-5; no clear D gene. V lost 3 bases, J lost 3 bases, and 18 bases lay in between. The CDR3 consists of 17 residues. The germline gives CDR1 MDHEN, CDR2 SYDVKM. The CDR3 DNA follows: TGTGCCAGCAGTTTGAAGGGTTACCCCTTTACCAATCAGCCCCAGCATTTT. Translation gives CASSLKGYPFTNQPQHF.

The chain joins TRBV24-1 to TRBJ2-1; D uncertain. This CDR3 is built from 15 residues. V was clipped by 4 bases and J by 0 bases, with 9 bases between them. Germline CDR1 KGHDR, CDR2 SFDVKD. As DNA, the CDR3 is TGTGCCACCAGTGACCCTGGCCTCTCCTACAATGAGCAGTTCTTC. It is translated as CATSDPGLSYNEQFF.

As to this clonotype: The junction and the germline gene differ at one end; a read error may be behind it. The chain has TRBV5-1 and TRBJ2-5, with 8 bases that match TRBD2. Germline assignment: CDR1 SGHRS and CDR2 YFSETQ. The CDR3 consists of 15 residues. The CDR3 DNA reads TGCACCAGCAGCTACAACGGACTAGCTTCCGAGACCCAGTACTTC. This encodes CTSSYNGLASETQYF.

Here the CDR3 DNA reads TGTGCCAGCAGCCAACCGGACGCAAATTCACCCCTCCACTTT. This sequence encodes CASSQPDANSPLHF. The chain carries TRBV3-1 and TRBJ1-6; D gene uncertain. Germline assignment: CDR1 LGHDT and CDR2 YNNKEL (reference sequence). With 2 bases removed from V and 7 bases from J, the gap between germline ends came to 9 bases. This CDR3 comprises 14 residues.

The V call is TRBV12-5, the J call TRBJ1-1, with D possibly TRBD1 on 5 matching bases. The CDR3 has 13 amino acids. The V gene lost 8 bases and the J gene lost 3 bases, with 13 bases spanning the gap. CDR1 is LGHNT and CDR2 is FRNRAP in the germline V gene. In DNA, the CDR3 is TGTGCTAGTTCCCGGGACGCTTACACTGAAGCTTTCTTT. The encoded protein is CASSRDAYTEAFF. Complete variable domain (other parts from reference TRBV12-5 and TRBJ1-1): DARVTQTPRHKVTEMGQEVTMRCQPILGHNTVFWYRQTMMQGLELLAYFRNRAPLDDSGMPKDRFSAEMPDATLATLKIQPSEPRDSAVYFCASSRDAYTEAFFGQGTRLTVV.

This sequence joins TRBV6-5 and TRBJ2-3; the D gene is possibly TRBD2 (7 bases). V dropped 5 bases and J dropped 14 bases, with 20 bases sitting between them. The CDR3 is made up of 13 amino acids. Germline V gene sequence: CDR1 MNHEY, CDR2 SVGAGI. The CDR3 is CASSEGGYRYAYF. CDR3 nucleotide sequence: TGTGCCAGCAGTGAGGGGGGGTATCGGTACGCGTATTTT.

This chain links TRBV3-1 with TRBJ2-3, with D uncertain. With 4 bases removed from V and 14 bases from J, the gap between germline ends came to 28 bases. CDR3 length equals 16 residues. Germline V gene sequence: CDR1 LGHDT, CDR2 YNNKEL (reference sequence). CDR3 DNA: TGTGCCAGCAGCCCGCTGGGCCCCGCGGAGCACAGATACGCGTATTTT. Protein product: CASSPLGPAEHRYAYF.

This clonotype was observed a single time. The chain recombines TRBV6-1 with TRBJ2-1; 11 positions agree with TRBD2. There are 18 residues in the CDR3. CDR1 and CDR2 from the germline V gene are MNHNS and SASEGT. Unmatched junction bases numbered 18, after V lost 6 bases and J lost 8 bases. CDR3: CASRKGALAGGGFYEQFF. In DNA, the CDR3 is TGTGCCAGCAGGAAAGGCGCCCTAGCGGGAGGAGGGTTTTATGAGCAGTTCTTC.

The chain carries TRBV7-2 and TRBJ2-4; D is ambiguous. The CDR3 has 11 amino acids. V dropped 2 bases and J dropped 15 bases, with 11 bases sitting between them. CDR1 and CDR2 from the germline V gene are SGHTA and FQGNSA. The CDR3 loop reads CASSLTERMYF. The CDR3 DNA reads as TGTGCCAGCAGCTTAACGGAGCGTATGTACTTC.

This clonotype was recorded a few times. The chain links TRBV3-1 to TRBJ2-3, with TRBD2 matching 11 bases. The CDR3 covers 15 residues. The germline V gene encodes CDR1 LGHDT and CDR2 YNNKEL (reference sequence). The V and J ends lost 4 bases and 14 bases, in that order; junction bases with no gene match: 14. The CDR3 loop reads CASSRGLADDRYAYF. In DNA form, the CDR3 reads TGTGCCAGCAGCCGGGGACTAGCGGATGACAGATACGCGTATTTT.

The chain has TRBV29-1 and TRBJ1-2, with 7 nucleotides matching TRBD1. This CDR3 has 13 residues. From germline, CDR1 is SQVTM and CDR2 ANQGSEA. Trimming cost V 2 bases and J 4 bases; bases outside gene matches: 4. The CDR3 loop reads CSVEQGQIYGYTF. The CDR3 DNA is TGCAGCGTTGAACAGGGACAGATCTATGGCTACACCTTC.

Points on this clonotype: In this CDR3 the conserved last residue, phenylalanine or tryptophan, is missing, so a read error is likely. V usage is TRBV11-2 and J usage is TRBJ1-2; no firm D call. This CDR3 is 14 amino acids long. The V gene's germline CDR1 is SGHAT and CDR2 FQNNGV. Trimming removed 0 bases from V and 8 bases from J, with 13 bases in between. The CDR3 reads CASSLDQRQSGYTL. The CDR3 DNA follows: TGTGCCAGCAGCTTAGATCAGAGACAATCGGGCTACACCCTC.

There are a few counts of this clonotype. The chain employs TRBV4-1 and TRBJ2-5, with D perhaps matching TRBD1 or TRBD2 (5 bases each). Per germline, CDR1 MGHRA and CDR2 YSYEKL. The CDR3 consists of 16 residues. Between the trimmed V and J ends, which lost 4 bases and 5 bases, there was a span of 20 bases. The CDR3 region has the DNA TGCGCCAGCAGCCCTCGCCCCAGGGACGACGGGGAGACCCAGTACTTC. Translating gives CASSPRPRDDGETQYF.

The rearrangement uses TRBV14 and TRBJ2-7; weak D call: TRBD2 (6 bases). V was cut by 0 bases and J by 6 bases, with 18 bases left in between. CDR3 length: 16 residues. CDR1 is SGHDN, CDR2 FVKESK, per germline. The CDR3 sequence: CASSQDVAQIGGEQYF. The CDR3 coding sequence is TGTGCCAGCAGCCAAGATGTGGCCCAAATCGGGGGCGAGCAGTACTTC. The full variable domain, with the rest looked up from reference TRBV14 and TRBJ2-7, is EAGVTQFPSHSVIEKGQTVTLRCDPISGHDNLYWYRRVMGKEIKFLLHFVKESKQDESGMPNNRFLAERTGGTYSTLKVQPAELEDSGVYFCASSQDVAQIGGEQYFGPGTRLTVT.

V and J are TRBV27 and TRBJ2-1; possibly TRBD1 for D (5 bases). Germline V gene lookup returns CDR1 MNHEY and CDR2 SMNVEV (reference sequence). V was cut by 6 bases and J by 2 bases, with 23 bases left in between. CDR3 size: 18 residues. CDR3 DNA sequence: TGTGCCAGCAGACCCCTATCTGGGGCAGGCATAACCTACAATGAGCAGTTCTTC. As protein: CASRPLSGAGITYNEQFF.

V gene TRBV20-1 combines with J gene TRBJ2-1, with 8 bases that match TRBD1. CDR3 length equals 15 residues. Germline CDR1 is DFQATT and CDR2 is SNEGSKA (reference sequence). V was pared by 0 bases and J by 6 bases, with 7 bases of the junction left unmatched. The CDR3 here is CSARDRGRNGNEQFF. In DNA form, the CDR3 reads TGCAGTGCTAGAGACAGGGGGCGGAATGGCAATGAGCAGTTCTTC.

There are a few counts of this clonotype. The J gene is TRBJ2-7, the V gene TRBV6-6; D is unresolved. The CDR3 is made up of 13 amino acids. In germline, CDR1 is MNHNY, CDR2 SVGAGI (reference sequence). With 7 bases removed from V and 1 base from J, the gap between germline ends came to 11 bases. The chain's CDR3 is CASTASGSYEQYF. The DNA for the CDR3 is TGTGCCAGCACCGCTTCTGGATCCTACGAGCAGTACTTC.

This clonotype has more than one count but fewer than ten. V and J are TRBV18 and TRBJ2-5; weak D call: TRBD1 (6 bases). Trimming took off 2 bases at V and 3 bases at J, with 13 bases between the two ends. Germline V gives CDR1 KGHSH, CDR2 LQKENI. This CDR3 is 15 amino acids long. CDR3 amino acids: CASSPTRDTKETQYF. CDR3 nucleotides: TGTGCCAGCTCACCAACCCGGGACACAAAAGAGACCCAGTACTTC.

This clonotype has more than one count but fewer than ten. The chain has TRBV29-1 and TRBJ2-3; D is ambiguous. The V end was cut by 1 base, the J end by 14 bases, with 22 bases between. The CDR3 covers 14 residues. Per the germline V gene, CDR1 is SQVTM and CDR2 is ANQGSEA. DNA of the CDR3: TGCAGCGTTGAAGGCCTGGCGCTGCACAGATACGCGTATTTT. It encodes CSVEGLALHRYAYF.

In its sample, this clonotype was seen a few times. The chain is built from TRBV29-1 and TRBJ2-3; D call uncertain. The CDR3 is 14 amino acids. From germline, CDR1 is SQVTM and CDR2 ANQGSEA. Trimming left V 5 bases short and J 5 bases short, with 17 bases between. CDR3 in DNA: TGCAGCGTTAGAAAGGGAAGTGTTGGAGATACGCAGTATTTT. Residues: CSVRKGSVGDTQYF.

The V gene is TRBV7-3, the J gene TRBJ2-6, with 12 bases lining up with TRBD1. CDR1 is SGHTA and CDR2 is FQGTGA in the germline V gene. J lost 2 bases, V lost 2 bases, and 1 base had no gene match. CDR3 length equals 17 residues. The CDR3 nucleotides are TGTGCCAGCAGCTTAGGGACAGGGGGCCCTGGGGCCAACGTCCTGACTTTC. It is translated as CASSLGTGGPGANVLTF.